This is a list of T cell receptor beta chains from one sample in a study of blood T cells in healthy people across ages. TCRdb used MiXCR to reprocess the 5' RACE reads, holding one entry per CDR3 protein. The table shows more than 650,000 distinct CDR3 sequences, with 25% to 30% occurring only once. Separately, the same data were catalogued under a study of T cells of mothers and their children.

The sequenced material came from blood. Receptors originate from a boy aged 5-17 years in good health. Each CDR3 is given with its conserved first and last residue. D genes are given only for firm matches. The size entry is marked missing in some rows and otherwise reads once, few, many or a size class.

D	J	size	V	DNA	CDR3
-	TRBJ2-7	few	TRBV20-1	TGCAGTGCTAGAGATCAACGCGAGCAGTACTTC	CSARDQREQYF
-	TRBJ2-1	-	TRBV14	TGTGCCAGCAGCCCCAGGGTGGGCAGGGCCCACAATGAGCAGTTCTTC	CASSPRVGRAHNEQFF
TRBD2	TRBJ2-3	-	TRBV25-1	TGTGCCAGCAGTACAAGAGCGGGGGGGAACACAGATACGCAGTATTTT	CASSTRAGGNTDTQYF
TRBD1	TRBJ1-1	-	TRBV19	TGTGCCACCCGCGGACAGGGGAACACTGAAGCTTTCTTT	CATRGQGNTEAFF
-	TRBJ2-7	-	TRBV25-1	TGTGCCAGCAGTGACGGGGCAGGCGAGCAGTACTTC	CASSDGAGEQYF
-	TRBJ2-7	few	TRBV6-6	TGTGCCAGCAGTCAACAGGGTATGATCTACGAGCAGTACTTC	CASSQQGMIYEQYF
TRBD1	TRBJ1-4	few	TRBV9	TGTGCCAGCAGCACCCGGACAGGGAATGAAAAACTGTTTTTT	CASSTRTGNEKLFF
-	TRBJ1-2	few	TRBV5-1	TGCGCCAGCAGCATCGGGACGCTCTACACTAACTATGGCTACACCTTC	CASSIGTLYTNYGYTF
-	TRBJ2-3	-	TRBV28	TGTGCCAGCAGTGGGACTTCTAGTAGCACAGATACGCAGTATTTT	CASSGTSSSTDTQYF
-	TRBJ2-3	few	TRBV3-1	TGTGCCAGCAGCCCGTCCCACTCGGGCTCTAGCACAGATACGCAGTATTTT	CASSPSHSGSSTDTQYF
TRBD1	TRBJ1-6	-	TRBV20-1	TGCAGTGCCGGGCAGGGGGTGAGGTCACCCCTCCACTTT	CSAGQGVRSPLHF
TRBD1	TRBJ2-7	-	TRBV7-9	TGTGCCAGCAGCCCGGGGCAGGGGGTGGCCTACGAGCAGTACTTC	CASSPGQGVAYEQYF
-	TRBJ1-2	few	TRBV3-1	TGTGCCAGCAGCCAGGGGGCCTCCCGCGACTATGGCTACACCTTC	CASSQGASRDYGYTF
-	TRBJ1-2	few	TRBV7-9	TGTGCCAGCAGCTCGATTGGGGCCTCCTATGGCTACACCTTC	CASSSIGASYGYTF
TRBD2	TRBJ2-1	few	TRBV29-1	TGCAGCGTTGACTCCCTAGCGGGTGACAATGAGCAGTTCTTC	CSVDSLAGDNEQFF
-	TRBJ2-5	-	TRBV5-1	TGCGCCAGCAGCTTGGGAAGTGATGGGGGGGAGACCCAGTACTTC	CASSLGSDGGETQYF
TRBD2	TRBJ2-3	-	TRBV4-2	TGTGCCAGCAGCCCTAGCGGGGGGGCCATGACAGATACGCAGTATTTT	CASSPSGGAMTDTQYF
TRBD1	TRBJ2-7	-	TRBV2	TGTACCAGCAGTGATGGCCAGGGGGCTTACGAGCAGTACTTC	CTSSDGQGAYEQYF